Presented here are 5 T cell receptor beta chains from one specimen sequenced in a study of human T cells and chemical hapten exposure. Each CDR3 protein is one row after TCRdb ran MiXCR on the RACE reads. The repertoire consists of some 100,000 distinct CDR3 sequences, with roughly a tenth occurring once and the leading ten covering about 3.1%. Sample time point: patch test 2, 6 weeks after DPC sensitization. Treatment given: therapeutic diphenylcyclopropenone sensitization with weekly scalp DPC. The source material was whole blood, sampled in connection with sensitization to the hapten diphenylcyclopropenone (DPC). Receptors were obtained from a woman aged 40 to 49 with alopecia areata. Some clones in this sample may be carry-over from other donors' samples.

V is TRBV7-9 and J is TRBJ2-5; 9 bases match TRBD1. Germline V gives CDR1 SEHNR, CDR2 FQNEAQ (reference sequence). This CDR3 has 15 amino acids. After removal of 6 bases from V and 5 bases from J, the junction contained 10 bases not matched to a gene. As DNA, the CDR3 is TGTGCCAGCAGTCCTGGACAGGGGCGTCGGGAGACCCAGTACTTC. It codes for CASSPGQGRRETQYF. Looking up the rest from reference TRBV7-9 and TRBJ2-5 gives the full variable domain: DTGVSQNPRHKITKRGQNVTFRCDPISEHNRLYWYRQTLGQGPEFLTYFQNEAQLEKSRLLSDRFSAERPKGSFSTLEIQRTEQGDSAMYLCASSPGQGRRETQYFGPGTRLLVL.

At least ten counts were recorded for this clonotype. CDR3: CASSLQRVWGEKLFF. The CDR3 nucleotides read TGTGCCAGCAGCTTGCAGAGGGTATGGGGTGAAAAACTGTTTTTT. The V and J genes are TRBV7-2 and TRBJ1-4, with no clear D. Germline assignment: CDR1 SGHTA and CDR2 FQGNSA. CDR3 length equals 15 residues. Trimming stripped 3 bases from V and 7 bases from J, with 15 bases between.

This clonotype was observed a few times. The chain employs TRBV6-2 or TRBV6-3 and TRBJ1-5; D is uncertain. CDR1 MNHEY and CDR2 SVGEGT come from the germline V gene. V shed 2 bases and J shed 9 bases, with 8 bases lying between them. CDR3 length: 12 residues. DNA of the CDR3: TGTGCCAGCAGTTACGACCTCCGGCCCCAGCATTTT. This codes for CASSYDLRPQHF.

The rearrangement links TRBV7-2 to TRBJ1-6, with 9 bases that match TRBD1. This CDR3 comprises 13 residues. The germline V gene has CDR1 SGHTA and CDR2 FQGNSA. V shed 3 bases, J shed 14 bases, and the junction held 5 bases outside the gene matches. Here the CDR3 DNA reads TGTGCCAGCAGCTTGGACAGGGGTGGGACCCTCCACTTT. It translates to CASSLDRGGTLHF.

V usage is TRBV6-4 and J usage is TRBJ1-6; 8 nucleotides line up with TRBD1. J was trimmed by 11 bases and V by 3 bases; bases with no gene match: 3. The germline V gene has CDR1 MRHNA and CDR2 SNTAGT. The CDR3 has 13 residues. The CDR3 DNA reads as TGTGCCAGCAGTGATGACAGGGGTGCACCCCTCCACTTT. This codes for CASSDDRGAPLHF.